Listed below are T cell receptor beta chains from one sample, sequenced in a study of blood T cell repertoires in COVID-19. The method was immunoSEQ multiplex PCR; TCRdb's version includes in-frame clones alone and lacks a portion of them. The data hold around 170,000 clones, with less than 85% observed a single time. Sequenced: PBMCs or T cells enriched from blood (not recorded which). The receptor set was obtained from a man aged 45-60 years who had recovered from COVID-19. Each CDR3 is given with its conserved first and last residue. The D gene is left open where the match is weak. Rows give clone size only sometimes, using once, few, many, or a class for an expanded clone.

j_call clone_size v_call d_call cdr3_aa cdr3_nt
TRBJ1-1 - TRBV27 - CASSLTGRTEAFF TGTGCCAGCAGTTTAACAGGTCGCACTGAAGCTTTCTTT
TRBJ1-1 - TRBV18 - CASSPGGARTAFF TGTGCCAGCTCCCCGGGGGGGGCTCGAACGGCTTTCTTT
TRBJ2-3 once TRBV4-2 - CASSHPRGQYF TGTGCCAGCAGCCACCCCAGGGGGCAGTATTTT
TRBJ2-7 - TRBV11-2 TRBD1 CASSAGMGQGHEQYF TGTGCCAGCAGCGCCGGCATGGGACAGGGCCACGAGCAGTACTTC
TRBJ2-1 - TRBV6-2/TRBV6-3 - CASSYLVAGSEQFF TGTGCCAGCAGTTACTTAGTGGCGGGTAGTGAGCAGTTCTTC
TRBJ2-5 - TRBV19 TRBD1 CASSPRDRGSEETQYF TGTGCCAGTAGTCCGCGGGACAGGGGCTCCGAAGAGACCCAGTACTTC
TRBJ2-7 few TRBV9 - CASSVGGYTYEQYF TGTGCCAGCAGCGTAGGCGGGTATACCTACGAGCAGTACTTC
TRBJ1-2 - TRBV2 TRBD1 CASSGGGQGGYGYTF TGTGCCAGCAGTGGGGGAGGACAGGGGGGCTATGGCTACACCTTC
TRBJ1-1 - TRBV10-3 - CAIKTETTEAFF TGTGCCATCAAGACAGAGACCACTGAAGCTTTCTTT
TRBJ2-3 - TRBV7-3 TRBD2 CASSNGGADTQYF TGTGCCAGCAGCAACGGGGGGGCGGATACGCAGTATTTT
TRBJ2-7 once TRBV7-9 TRBD1 CASSLRTGVGWIYEQYF TGTGCCAGCAGCTTACGGACAGGGGTGGGCTGGATCTACGAGCAGTACTTC
TRBJ1-3 - TRBV19 - CASSSHRSLSGNTIYF TGTGCCAGTAGTTCCCACAGGTCCCTCTCTGGAAACACCATATATTTT
TRBJ2-1 - TRBV7-2 TRBD2 CASSYPTSGPRALYNEQFF TGTGCCAGCAGCTACCCGACTAGCGGGCCTCGGGCCCTCTACAATGAGCAGTTCTTC
TRBJ1-1 - TRBV3-1/TRBV3-2 - CASSQRDNQGTEAFF TGTGCCAGCAGCCAACGGGACAATCAGGGCACTGAAGCTTTCTTT
TRBJ2-4 once TRBV5-5 - CASSLAYGSQGIQYF TGTGCCAGCAGCTTGGCCTACGGGTCCCAAGGCATTCAGTACTTC
TRBJ1-4 - TRBV7-2 TRBD1 CASSPGDREKLFF TGTGCCAGCAGCCCGGGGGACAGGGAAAAACTGTTTTTT
TRBJ2-5 - TRBV11-3 TRBD2 CASSLGGLAGQETQYF TGTGCCAGCAGCTTAGGGGGACTAGCGGGCCAAGAGACCCAGTACTTC
TRBJ2-6 - TRBV19 - CASSIRGGAGANVLTF TGTGCCAGTAGTATAAGGGGGGGAGCTGGGGCCAACGTCCTGACTTTC
TRBJ1-3 - TRBV5-1 - CASSLGRGAGNTIYF TGCGCCAGCAGCTTGGGGAGAGGAGCTGGAAACACCATATATTTT
TRBJ1-4 - TRBV6-6 TRBD1 CASSYLGQMWEKLFF TGTGCCAGCAGTTACCTGGGACAGATGTGGGAAAAACTGTTTTTT
TRBJ1-4 - TRBV7-2 - CASSLTVNEKLFF TGTGCCAGCAGCTTAACAGTTAATGAAAAACTGTTTTTT
TRBJ1-1 - TRBV6-1 - CASSEVGGPPFF TGTGCCAGCAGTGAAGTGGGGGGACCACCTTTCTTT
TRBJ2-7 - TRBV10-3 TRBD2 CAISMGLAGDSSYEQYF TGTGCCATCAGCATGGGACTAGCGGGTGATAGCTCCTACGAGCAGTACTTC
TRBJ2-7 - TRBV11-2 TRBD2 CASSPVAGGPYEQYF TGTGCCAGCAGCCCCGTAGCGGGGGGGCCCTACGAGCAGTACTTC